This is a list of T cell receptor beta chains from one sample in a study of blood T cell repertoires in COVID-19. The assay was immunoSEQ multiplex PCR, and TCRdb's table has in-frame clones only and misses some. The sample consists of around 99,000 clones, 70% to 90% of them appearing once. The sequencing sample was made of peripheral blood. The receptors shown here come from a human donor in a cohort sampled during active COVID-19. CDR3s include the opening cysteine and the closing phenylalanine or tryptophan. The order of the fields is clone size, V gene, J gene, D gene, CDR3 DNA, CDR3 protein. A D gene is named only where the DNA matches it firmly. Expanded clones get a size class; other rows say once, few or many, or leave the size out.

.	TRBV7-8	TRBJ2-1	.	TGTGCCAGCAGCTTAGGGCAGGGAGGTAGGAATGAGCAGTTCTTC	CASSLGQGGRNEQFF
.	TRBV5-1	TRBJ2-3	.	TGCGCCAGCAGCCCCCGTGGGCTAGCCGGAGATACGCAGTATTTT	CASSPRGLAGDTQYF
.	TRBV18	TRBJ2-4	.	TGTGCCAGCCATGCCCCGTCCAGTTCCAAAAACATTCAGTACTTC	CASHAPSSSKNIQYF
.	TRBV20-1	TRBJ2-1	.	TGCAGTGCTAGTGGTGGGGCCCTCTACAATGAGCAGTTCTTC	CSASGGALYNEQFF
once	TRBV5-4	TRBJ1-1	TRBD1	TGTGCCAGCAGCACGGACAGGGTCACTGAAGCTTTCTTT	CASSTDRVTEAFF
.	TRBV19	TRBJ2-4	.	TGTGCCAGTAGTATAGATTACAGCTATACGACCAAAAACATTCAGTACTTC	CASSIDYSYTTKNIQYF
.	TRBV4-1	TRBJ1-2	TRBD1	TGCGCCAGCAGCCAACAGACAGGGGATAACTATGGCTACACCTTC	CASSQQTGDNYGYTF
few	TRBV4-1	TRBJ2-5	.	TGCGCCAGCAGCCAAGAACCCTGGACATCGGCAAATCAAGAGACCCAGTACTTC	CASSQEPWTSANQETQYF
.	TRBV27	TRBJ2-1	.	.	CASSSSTSGNEQFF
.	TRBV28	TRBJ1-1	.	TGTGCCAGCAGTCTCGGACAGATCCCTGAAGCTTTCTTT	CASSLGQIPEAFF
once	TRBV28	TRBJ2-7	TRBD1	TGTGCCAGCAGTTTATCTTACAGGGGGCTTTACGAGCAGTACTTC	CASSLSYRGLYEQYF
.	TRBV5-1	TRBJ1-1	.	TGCGCCAGCAGCTTACAGGGCGTCCCGAACACTGAAGCTTTCTTT	CASSLQGVPNTEAFF
.	TRBV2	TRBJ1-5	TRBD1	TGTGCCAGCAGTGACCGGGACAGGGGCCGGCGTCAGCCCCAGCATTTT	CASSDRDRGRRQPQHF
.	TRBV7-2	TRBJ2-5	TRBD2	TGTGCCAGCAGCTCTTCTAGCGGGGGGGCCTATGAGACCCAGTACTTC	CASSSSSGGAYETQYF
.	TRBV2	TRBJ1-5	.	TGTGCCAGCAGTCCCCAAGGGGTTAGCAATCAGCCCCAGCATTTT	CASSPQGVSNQPQHF
.	TRBV3-1/TRBV3-2	TRBJ2-3	.	TGTGCCAGCAGCCAAGCAAGCGGTGTCACAGATACGCAGTATTTT	CASSQASGVTDTQYF
.	TRBV7-2	TRBJ1-6	.	TGTGCCAGCAGCGCCAGACTGACGAGCTCCTATAATTCACCCCTCCACTTT	CASSARLTSSYNSPLHF
.	TRBV25-1	TRBJ2-7	TRBD1	TGTGCCAGCAGCGAGACAGGGCTCTACGAGCAGTACTTC	CASSETGLYEQYF
.	TRBV19	TRBJ2-6	.	TGTGCCAGTGGGACCGGGACTCAAAACTCTGGGGCCAACGTCCTGACTTTC	CASGTGTQNSGANVLTF
.	TRBV11-2	TRBJ2-5	.	TGTGCCAGCAGCAAAGAGGCACACTCCCAAGAGACCCAGTACTTC	CASSKEAHSQETQYF
.	TRBV14	TRBJ2-7	TRBD1	TGTGCCAGCAGCCCGACAGGGCATGGCTACGAGCAGTACTTC	CASSPTGHGYEQYF
.	TRBV18	TRBJ1-3	.	TGTGCCAGCTCACATCGTCAGGCAGGCGCCGATGGCACCATATATTTT	CASSHRQAGADGTIYF
.	TRBV10-3	TRBJ2-3	TRBD2	TGTGCCATCACGTCTAGCGGGGGGACCCGCACAGATACGCAGTATTTT	CAITSSGGTRTDTQYF
.	TRBV7-8	TRBJ1-1	TRBD1	TGTGCCAGCAGCCCGCGACAGGGGGCTATAGGAACTGAAGCTTTCTTT	CASSPRQGAIGTEAFF
few	TRBV7-3	TRBJ2-3	TRBD2	TGTGCCAGCAGCAAAGCGGGGGGTAGCACAGATACGCAGTATTTT	CASSKAGGSTDTQYF
.	TRBV7-2	TRBJ2-7	.	TGTGCCAGCAGCTTAACTAGTTCCCACGAGCAGTACTTC	CASSLTSSHEQYF
.	TRBV6-1	TRBJ1-6	TRBD1	TGTGCCAGCAGTGAAGGACTCCCGGGACAGGGCTCACCCCTCCACTTT	CASSEGLPGQGSPLHF